This T cell receptor (beta chain) came from a study of shared clonotypes between healthy human individuals. For the study at large: Samples came from a couple of female and a few male donors aged 18 to 49.

A CD45RA-negative memory subset and a CD45RA+ naive subset were separated from the CD4+ cells. Whole-study findings and limits: With a few donors compared, approximately 5.5% of naive CD4 clonotypes were shared. Only blood samples were collected, and tissue repertoires likely differ.

The J segment lost 4 bases and the V segment lost 2 bases, leaving 10 bases of the junction unmatched. This CDR3 is 17 amino acids long. Germline values: CDR1 MDHEN, CDR2 SYDVKM. Points on this clone: Its target is unknown.

Sequencing was performed with immunoSEQ multiplex PCR; in TCRdb, only in-frame clones are kept and a portion is missing. The sample yields some 980,000 clones, 60% to 85% seen once. The receptor's source is a man aged 18 to 35 in good health. The specimen sequenced was memory CD4+ T cells sorted from blood. Subset noted: CD45RA-negative fraction. The genes are TRBV28 and TRBJ1-5; 8 nucleotides agree with TRBD1. CDR3: CASSLGLGQGGNQPQHF. The CDR3 DNA reads as TGTGCCAGCAGTTTAGGGTTAGGACAGGGAGGGAATCAGCCCCAGCATTTT.